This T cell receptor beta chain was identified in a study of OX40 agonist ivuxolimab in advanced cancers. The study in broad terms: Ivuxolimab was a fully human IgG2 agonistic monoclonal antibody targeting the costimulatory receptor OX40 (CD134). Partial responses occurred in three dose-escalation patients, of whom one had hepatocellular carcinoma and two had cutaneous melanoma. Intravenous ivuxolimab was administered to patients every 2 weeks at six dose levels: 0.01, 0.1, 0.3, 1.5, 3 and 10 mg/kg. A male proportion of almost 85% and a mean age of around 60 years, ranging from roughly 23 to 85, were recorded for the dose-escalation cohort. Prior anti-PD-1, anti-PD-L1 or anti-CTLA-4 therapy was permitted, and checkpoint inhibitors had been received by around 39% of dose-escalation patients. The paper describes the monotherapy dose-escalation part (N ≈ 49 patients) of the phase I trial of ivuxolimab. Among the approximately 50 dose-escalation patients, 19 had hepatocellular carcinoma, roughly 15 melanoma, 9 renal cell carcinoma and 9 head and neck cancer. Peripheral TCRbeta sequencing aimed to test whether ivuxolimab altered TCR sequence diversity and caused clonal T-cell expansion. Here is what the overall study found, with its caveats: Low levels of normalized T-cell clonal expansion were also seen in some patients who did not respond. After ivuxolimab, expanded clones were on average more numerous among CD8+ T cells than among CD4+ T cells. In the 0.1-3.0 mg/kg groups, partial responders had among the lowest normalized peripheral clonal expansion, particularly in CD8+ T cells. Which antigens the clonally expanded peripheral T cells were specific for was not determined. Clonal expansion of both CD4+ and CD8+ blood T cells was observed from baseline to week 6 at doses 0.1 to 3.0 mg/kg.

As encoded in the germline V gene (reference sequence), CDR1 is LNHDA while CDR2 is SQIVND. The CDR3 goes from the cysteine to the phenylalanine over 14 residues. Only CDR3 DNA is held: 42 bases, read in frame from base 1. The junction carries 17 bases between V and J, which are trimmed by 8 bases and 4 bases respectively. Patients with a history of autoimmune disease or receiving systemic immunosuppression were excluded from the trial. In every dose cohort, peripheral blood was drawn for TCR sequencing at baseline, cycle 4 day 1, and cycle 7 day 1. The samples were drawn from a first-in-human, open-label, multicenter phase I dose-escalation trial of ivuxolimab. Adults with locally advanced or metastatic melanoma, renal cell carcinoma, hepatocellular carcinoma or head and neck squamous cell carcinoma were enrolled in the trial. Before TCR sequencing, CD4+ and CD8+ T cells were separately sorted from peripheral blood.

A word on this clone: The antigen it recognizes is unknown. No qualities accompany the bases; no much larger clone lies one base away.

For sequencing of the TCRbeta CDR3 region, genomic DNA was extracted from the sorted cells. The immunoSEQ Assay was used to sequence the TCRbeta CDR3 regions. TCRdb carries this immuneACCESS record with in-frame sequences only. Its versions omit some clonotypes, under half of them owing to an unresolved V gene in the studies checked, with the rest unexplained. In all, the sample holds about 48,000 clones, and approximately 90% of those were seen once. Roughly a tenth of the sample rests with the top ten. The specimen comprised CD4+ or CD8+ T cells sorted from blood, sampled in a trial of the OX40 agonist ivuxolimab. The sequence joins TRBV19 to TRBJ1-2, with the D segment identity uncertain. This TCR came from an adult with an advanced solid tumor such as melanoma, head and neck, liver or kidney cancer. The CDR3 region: CASGLLGPFYGYTF. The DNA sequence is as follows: TGTGCCAGTGGACTGCTGGGCCCATTCTATGGCTACACCTTC.